Following are 7 T cell receptor beta chains from one sample sequenced in a study of cytomegalovirus exposure and HLA in healthy donors. Researchers ran the PCR with 60 Vbeta and 13 Jbeta primers. Libraries were prepared by immunoSEQ multiplex PCR; TCRdb keeps only in-frame clonotypes and omits some of them. The sample yields some 180,000 clones, 77% seen once. Sequenced: PBMCs. The receptor set was obtained from a man aged 18-30 years in good health and CMV-seronegative.

The rearrangement links TRBV6-5 to TRBJ2-5; D is unclear. CDR3 length equals 14 residues. Germline V CDR1 and CDR2: MNHEY, SVGAGI. V was trimmed by 7 bases and J by 4 bases, leaving 16 bases between them. The DNA for the CDR3 is TGTGCCAGCACTCAGTCCGGTAGAGGAGAGACCCAGTACTTC. As protein: CASTQSGRGETQYF.

V gene TRBV7-8 combines with J gene TRBJ2-1; possibly TRBD2 for D (6 bases). Trimming took off 4 bases at V and 3 bases at J, with 10 bases between the two ends. Germline lookup yields CDR1 SGHVS and CDR2 FQNEAQ. This CDR3 has 14 residues. The CDR3 protein is CASSSETSYNEQFF. The CDR3 DNA reads TGTGCCAGCAGCTCCGAGACTAGCTACAATGAGCAGTTCTTC.

The CDR3 loop is CASSRGQVDYEQYF. The CDR3, as DNA: TGTGCCAGCTCAAGAGGACAGGTGGATTACGAGCAGTACTTC. The chain has TRBV18 and TRBJ2-7; 7 nucleotides align to TRBD1. This CDR3 has 14 amino acids. Losses at the gene ends were 5 bases for V and 4 bases for J; bases not matched to a gene: 8. The germline gives CDR1 KGHSH, CDR2 LQKENI.

The V gene is TRBV21-1, the J gene TRBJ1-3. TRBV21-1 is a recognized pseudogene. The CDR3 has 20 residues. CDR3 residues: CASSKVSGGGRFKDGNTIYF. CDR3 nucleotide sequence: TGTGCCAGCAGCAAAGTTTCGGGAGGGGGGCGTTTCAAGGATGGAAACACCATATATTTT.

This clone was seen just once. V is TRBV6-1 and J is TRBJ1-5; D is unresolved. CDR3 length equals 15 residues. CDR1 and CDR2 from the germline V gene are MNHNS and SASEGT. V was pared by 6 bases and J by 0 bases, with 12 bases between. CDR3 coding DNA: TGTGCCAGCAGGGAGCAGCAGTATAGCAATCAGCCCCAGCATTTT. The encoded protein is CASREQQYSNQPQHF.

The V gene is TRBV18, the J gene TRBJ2-3; 7 bases are a match to TRBD1. This CDR3 spans 14 amino acids. The germline CDR1 and CDR2 sequences are KGHSH and LQKENI. V shed 2 bases, J shed 4 bases, and the junction held 3 bases outside the gene matches. CDR3 residues: CASSPAQGSDTQYF. Here the CDR3 DNA reads TGTGCCAGCTCACCAGCACAGGGGTCAGATACGCAGTATTTT.

The rearrangement uses TRBV19 and TRBJ2-1, with 11 bases lining up with TRBD1. This CDR3 has 15 amino acids. CDR1 and CDR2 from the germline V gene are LNHDA and SQIVND (reference sequence). J was trimmed by 8 bases and V by 4 bases; bases with no gene match: 7. CDR3 protein: CASSTYGQGADEQFF. CDR3 sequence (DNA): TGTGCCAGTAGTACCTACGGACAGGGGGCAGATGAGCAGTTCTTC.